This T cell receptor beta chain was captured by sequencing in a study of T cell repertoires in ileal Crohn's disease. The wider study: All patients had surgery for stricturing (about 60%) or penetrating (around 39%) disease. M6 samples are neoterminal ileum biopsies from postoperative colonoscopy. General study points: Active smokers at surgery had more clonal expansions than non-smokers. All patients with clonality above 26.8% had endoscopic recurrence.

Documented time point: neoterminal ileum biopsy at postoperative endoscopy, about 6 months after surgery. Of note for this clone: Its cognate antigen is unknown.

V lost 6 bases to trimming and J lost 4 bases, with 10 bases between them. CDR1 is MNHEY and CDR2 is SVGAGI in the germline V gene. This CDR3 is 13 amino acids long. Assay: immunoSEQ multiplex PCR; the TCRdb copy retains only in-frame clones and omits some. The sample comprises roughly 9,100 clones, 70% to 85% of which are singletons, and under 20% rests with the top ten. V and J are TRBV6-5 and TRBJ1-3; the D is unclear. The receptor comes from an adult with Crohn's disease. Sequences were obtained from ileal tissue. The CDR3 protein is CASRFTDGNTIYF. In nucleotides, the CDR3 is TGTGCCAGCAGGTTCACAGACGGAAACACCATATATTTT.